The T cell receptor (beta chain) under discussion was sequenced for a study of persistence of HIV-infected CD4 T cells. Findings and caveats of the study: The rare CMV-responding cells with HIV-1 proviruses were not separately TCR-sequenced. Compared with CD3/CD28-stimulated cells, CMV- and Gag-responding cells showed lower TCRbeta richness.

The V and J ends lost 4 bases and 7 bases respectively, with 14 bases between them. The CDR3 contains 14 residues. CDR1 and CDR2 from the germline V gene are SNHLY and FYNNEI. Turning to this clone: The antigen is undetermined.

Anti-CD3/anti-CD28 beads served as a nonspecific positive control stimulus. Responding CD4+ T cells were sorted by upregulation of both CD40 ligand and CD69. This was the immunoSEQ version 4 assay in survey mode. Generated by immunoSEQ multiplex PCR, the TCRdb table keeps only in-frame clones and is missing some. The sample has roughly 45,000 clones, more than 80% seen once; the top ten hold over 1%. This clonotype was obtained from an adult man with HIV who was CMV-seropositive. This chain links TRBV2 with TRBJ1-5; maybe TRBD1 (6 bases). This sample comprised CD4+ T cells sorted from PBMCs after roughly 18-hour stimulation, obtained from a patient who received antiretroviral therapy. The CDR3 DNA sequence: TGTGCCAGCAGTGGGAACAGGGTAGGACAGCCCCAGCATTTT. This gives the protein CASSGNRVGQPQHF.